The 28 T cell receptor beta chains below all came from one sample that was sequenced in a study of naive and memory T cell subsets. Ligated cDNA underwent four rounds of PCR with nested alpha and beta constant region primers and SP2. Each CDR3 protein gets one entry after TCRdb re-called the UMI-ligation and nested PCR reads with MiXCR. The sample yields 25,000 to 35,000 distinct CDR3 sequences, about 6.2% seen once. Specified treatment: skin biopsy from PPD injection site in Mantoux-positive individual. A UMI-containing oligonucleotide was joined by 3' ligation to the TCR cDNA template. Sequenced here: skin, sampled from a tuberculin skin test site. The receptors derive from an adult in good health.

In its sample, this clonotype is medium-sized. V usage is TRBV9 and J usage is TRBJ2-7; 10 nucleotides align to TRBD1. The CDR3 spans 14 residues. Germline CDR1 reads SGDLS; CDR2 reads YYNGEE. The junction had 3 bases not matched to a gene; V was cut back by 4 bases and J by 2 bases. The CDR3 here is CASSRGQGAYEQYF. The CDR3 bases are TGTGCCAGCAGCCGCGGACAGGGGGCCTACGAGCAGTACTTC.

This clonotype has only a few counts. V is TRBV7-6 and J is TRBJ2-3; 9 bases are a match to TRBD1. The CDR3 spans 15 residues. The germline V gene encodes CDR1 SGHVS and CDR2 FNYEAQ. V lost 5 bases to trimming and J lost 4 bases; unmatched junction nucleotides: 7. The CDR3 coding sequence is TGTGCCAGCAGCACGGGACAGGGTGTGGCAGATACGCAGTATTTT. This sequence encodes CASSTGQGVADTQYF.

This clonotype has at least ten counts. The chain recombines TRBV29-1 with TRBJ2-3; 7 bases match TRBD1. V shed 3 bases, J shed 2 bases, and the junction held 5 bases outside the gene matches. The CDR3 is made up of 14 amino acids. CDR1 and CDR2 from the germline V gene are SQVTM and ANQGSEA. DNA for the CDR3: TGCAGCGTTGATCTGGGACAGTACACAGATACGCAGTATTTT. Translated: CSVDLGQYTDTQYF.

Ten or more counts support this clonotype. V usage is TRBV3-1 and J usage is TRBJ2-7; 8 bases are a match to TRBD1. With 1 base clipped from V and 3 bases from J, the junction kept 8 bases outside the gene matches. The CDR3 contains 16 residues. Germline V gene data show CDR1 as LGHDT and CDR2 as YNNKEL (reference sequence). The CDR3 sequence is CASSQGGRTGYYEQYF. The CDR3 DNA reads TGTGCCAGCAGCCAAGGGGGACGGACAGGGTACTACGAGCAGTACTTC.

This clonotype was found a few times. The J gene is TRBJ2-7, the V gene TRBV5-1; D possibly matches TRBD1 or TRBD2 (6 bases each). CDR1 is SGHRS and CDR2 is YFSETQ in the germline V gene. The V gene lost 4 bases and the J gene lost 0 bases, with 23 bases spanning the gap. This CDR3 spans 18 amino acids. The CDR3 here is CASSLHRPGQTSSYEQYF. The DNA of the CDR3 is TGCGCCAGCAGCCTACATCGTCCTGGACAGACTAGCTCCTACGAGCAGTACTTC.

This clonotype was counted between two and nine times. The chain carries TRBV20-1 and TRBJ1-5, with D uncertain. The V end lost 3 bases, the J end lost 10 bases, and 22 bases lay between the germline ends. The length of the CDR3 is 15 residues. CDR1 DFQATT and CDR2 SNEGSKA come from the germline V gene (reference sequence). CDR3 amino acids: CSASSQGPGRRPQHF. CDR3 bases: TGCAGTGCTAGTTCCCAAGGGCCGGGCCGCCGTCCCCAGCATTTT.

This clonotype was observed at least ten times. V and J are TRBV5-1 and TRBJ1-1; D unresolved. V lost 1 base and J lost 0, with 4 bases in between. CDR1 and CDR2 (germline): SGHRS, YFSETQ. The CDR3 contains 13 residues. The CDR3 is CASSLRLNTEAFF. The CDR3 DNA is TGCGCCAGCAGCTTGAGGTTGAACACTGAAGCTTTCTTT.

Only a few counts were recorded for this clonotype. J is TRBJ2-3 and V is TRBV7-2; no reliable D call. There are 13 residues in the CDR3. Germline V gene lookup returns CDR1 SGHTA and CDR2 FQGNSA. V lost 1 base and J 5 bases, leaving 7 bases between the germline ends. The chain's CDR3 is CASSLEGLDTQYF. As DNA, the CDR3 is TGTGCCAGCAGCTTAGAAGGTTTAGATACGCAGTATTTT.

Ten or more counts support this clonotype. The chain has TRBV5-1 and TRBJ2-7; D call uncertain. Germline CDR1 SGHRS, CDR2 YFSETQ. Trimming removed 0 bases from V and 0 bases from J, with 16 bases in between. The CDR3 is 17 residues long. The CDR3 region is CASSLAGFPYNSYEQYF. CDR3 in DNA: TGCGCCAGCAGCTTGGCCGGTTTTCCTTACAACTCCTACGAGCAGTACTTC.

This clonotype was observed at least ten times. V is TRBV7-9 and J is TRBJ1-1; 9 nucleotides align to TRBD1. Germline loops: CDR1 SEHNR, CDR2 FQNEAQ (reference sequence). This CDR3 contains 16 residues. Trimming removed 3 bases from V and 5 bases from J; junction bases left unmatched: 10. The CDR3 DNA reads as TGTGCCAGCAGCTTTACACCGACAGGGACAGGGACTGAAGCTTTCTTT. It translates to CASSFTPTGTGTEAFF. Filled out from reference TRBV7-9 and TRBJ1-1, the complete variable domain reads DTGVSQNPRHKITKRGQNVTFRCDPISEHNRLYWYRQTLGQGPEFLTYFQNEAQLEKSRLLSDRFSAERPKGSFSTLEIQRTEQGDSAMYLCASSFTPTGTGTEAFFGQGTRLTVV.

A few counts support this clonotype. The chain recombines TRBV3-1 with TRBJ2-5; 11 positions match TRBD2. The V segment lost 5 bases and the J segment 4 bases; nucleotides outside the gene matches: 18. CDR1 is LGHDT and CDR2 is YNNKEL in the germline V gene (reference sequence). The CDR3 totals 19 residues. As DNA, the CDR3 is TGTGCCAGCAGCTCACGCAATAAAGGGCTAGCGGGGGGTCCAGAGACCCAGTACTTC. Its protein product is CASSSRNKGLAGGPETQYF.

The chain recombines TRBV15 with TRBJ1-5; TRBD1 is a possible D gene (6 bases). The CDR3 covers 15 residues. V was pared by 1 base and J by 6 bases, with 13 bases between. Germline loops: CDR1 LNHNV, CDR2 YYDKDF (reference sequence). The CDR3 DNA is TGTGCCACCAGCAGAGGAGCGACAGGCGCTCAGCCCCAGCATTTT. It yields the protein CATSRGATGAQPQHF.

The table lists this clonotype with many counts. V usage is TRBV5-1 and J usage is TRBJ2-6, with 9 positions matching TRBD1. This CDR3 has 18 amino acids. V was pared by 0 bases and J by 4 bases, with 8 bases of the junction left unmatched. Looked up from germline, CDR1 is SGHRS and CDR2 is YFSETQ. The CDR3 nucleotides read TGCGCCAGCAGCTTGGTGGGGACAGGGTCTCTCGGGGCCAACGTCCTGACTTTC. This gives the protein CASSLVGTGSLGANVLTF.

This clonotype was counted many times. The chain is built from TRBV5-1 and TRBJ2-7, with a possible D match to TRBD1 (5 bases). Germline CDR1 and CDR2: SGHRS and YFSETQ. Trimming took off 1 base at V and 5 bases at J, with 13 bases between the two ends. This CDR3 has 14 residues. The CDR3 region has the DNA TGCGCCAGCAGCTTGTCGGGCAGGGTGGACGAGCAGTACTTC. Translated: CASSLSGRVDEQYF.

This clonotype was counted many times. The rearrangement uses TRBV6-2 or TRBV6-3 and TRBJ2-1, with a tentative D call TRBD2 (6 bases). The CDR3 consists of 11 residues. Germline loops: CDR1 MNHEY, CDR2 SVGEGT. The V end lost 4 bases, the J end lost 11 bases, and 9 bases lay between the germline ends. CDR3 sequence (DNA): TGTGCCAGCAGTTCCCGGGAGAAGCAGTTCTTC. Translating it yields CASSSREKQFF.

This clonotype was recorded many times. V and J are TRBV25-1 and TRBJ2-5; TRBD2 is a possible D gene (7 bases). The CDR3 runs 13 residues. Germline V gives CDR1 MGHDK, CDR2 SYGVNS. The ends were cut back, 7 bases at V and 4 bases at J, with 13 bases in the middle. CDR3 DNA: TGTGCCAGCATCAGGGAGGGGGGAGAGACCCAGTACTTC. This encodes CASIREGGETQYF.

This clonotype appeared many times. This chain uses TRBV5-5 with TRBJ2-5; 8 bases align to TRBD2. Germline V lookup: CDR1 SGHKS, CDR2 YYEKEE (reference sequence). J lost 2 bases, V lost 10 bases, and 10 bases had no gene match. This CDR3 spans 14 amino acids. This CDR3 is CAGSIAGLQETQYF. The CDR3 DNA reads as TGTGCCGGGAGTATAGCGGGGCTACAAGAGACCCAGTACTTC.

V usage is TRBV11-2 and J usage is TRBJ1-1; a weak D match, TRBD1 (5 bases). Germline V gives CDR1 SGHAT, CDR2 FQNNGV. V was pared by 2 bases and J by 2 bases, with 12 bases between. The length of the CDR3 is 15 residues. The CDR3 is CASSLRGELNTEAFF. Here the CDR3 DNA reads TGTGCCAGCAGCTTAAGGGGAGAACTCAACACTGAAGCTTTCTTT.

This clonotype was found many times. The chain couples TRBV6-5 to TRBJ1-1, with D uncertain. This CDR3 contains 14 residues. CDR1 is MNHEY and CDR2 is SVGAGI in the germline V gene. The V gene lost 2 bases and the J gene lost 7 bases, with 14 bases spanning the gap. The DNA of the CDR3 is TGTGCCAGCAGTTACGATTTGGTGGTCGGTGAAGCTTTCTTT. Translated, it gives CASSYDLVVGEAFF.

This clonotype is medium-sized (0.01 to 0.1%) by share. This chain joins TRBV27 and TRBJ2-7, with 12 bases aligning to TRBD2. CDR3 size: 15 residues. V dropped 6 bases and J dropped 2; count of bases not matched to a gene: 5. From germline, CDR1 is MNHEY and CDR2 SMNVEV (reference sequence). CDR3 amino acids: CASSRTSGGTYEQYF. DNA for the CDR3: TGTGCCAGCAGCCGAACTAGCGGGGGGACCTACGAGCAGTACTTC.

As to this clonotype: A read error may be the cause here, since a much bigger clone is one base away. The CDR3 ends on some other residue instead of the conserved phenylalanine or tryptophan, so this is likely a read error. CDR3 nucleotide sequence: TGTGCCAGCAGCCGGGCTAGCCACAATGAGCAGTTCTTA. Translation gives CASSRASHNEQFL. The genes are TRBV7-3 and TRBJ2-1, with D possibly TRBD2 on 5 matching bases. There are 13 residues in the CDR3. V dropped 5 bases and J dropped 5 bases, with 10 bases sitting between them. Germline values: CDR1 SGHTA, CDR2 FQGTGA.

The chain employs TRBV19 and TRBJ2-3; TRBD1 matches at 9 bases. Germline trimming cut 6 bases from V and 5 bases from J; bases unmatched to any gene: 3. CDR3 length: 13 amino acids. CDR1 and CDR2 from the germline V gene are LNHDA and SQIVND (reference sequence). The chain's CDR3 is CASRDRGIDTQYF. The CDR3 region has the DNA TGTGCCAGTAGGGACAGGGGAATAGATACGCAGTATTTT.

This clonotype occurred a few times. The chain is built from TRBV4-2 and TRBJ2-3; 8 bases map to TRBD2. The CDR3 length is 15 residues. After removal of 1 base from V and 0 bases from J, the junction contained 0 bases not matched to a gene. The germline V gene encodes CDR1 LGHNA and CDR2 YNFKEQ. CDR3 sequence (DNA): TGTGCCAGCAGCCAAGCGGGGGGGAGCACAGATACGCAGTATTTT. Translating gives CASSQAGGSTDTQYF.

This clonotype occurred many times. The chain joins TRBV20-1 to TRBJ1-2; maybe TRBD1 (5 bases). With 4 bases removed from V and 4 bases from J, the gap between germline ends came to 10 bases. CDR1 DFQATT and CDR2 SNEGSKA come from the germline V gene (reference sequence). CDR3 length: 12 amino acids. The CDR3 bases are TGCAGTGCTAAGGGGCCCGTCTATGGCTACACCTTC. It yields the protein CSAKGPVYGYTF.

Notes on this clonotype: Its ends do not fully match the called genes, so a read error is possible. The chain carries TRBV19 and TRBJ1-2; 12 nucleotides align to TRBD1. Germline CDR1 and CDR2: LNHDA and SQIVND (reference sequence). CDR3 size: 16 residues. The CDR3 DNA reads as TGTGCTAGTAGTTTAAGAGGGACAGGGGGCAACTATGGCGACACCTTC. Translated: CASSLRGTGGNYGDTF.

V gene TRBV7-9 combines with J gene TRBJ2-3; possibly TRBD2 for D (5 bases). The germline gives CDR1 SEHNR, CDR2 FQNEAQ (reference sequence). There are 14 residues in the CDR3. V was shortened by 1 base and J by 6 bases, with 11 bases between the two germline ends. CDR3 bases: TGTGCCAGCAGCTTAGGAGGGCCGTGGGATACGCAGTATTTT. Encoded protein: CASSLGGPWDTQYF.

With regard to this clonotype: A read error may be the cause here, since a much bigger clone is one base away. This chain connects TRBV5-6 to TRBJ2-1; D is possibly TRBD2 (5 bases). Germline-derived CDR1 and CDR2 are SGHDT and YYEEEE. The CDR3 covers 17 residues. Trimming took 0 bases from V and 4 from J, leaving 17 bases between them. The CDR3: CASSLAIVGVAYNEQFF. CDR3 DNA: TGTGCCAGCAGCTTGGCTATTGTCGGGGTTGCATACAATGAGCAGTTCTTC.

The genes are TRBV7-8 and TRBJ1-1, with 7 bases aligning to TRBD1. CDR1 is SGHVS, CDR2 FQNEAQ, per germline. The J segment lost 4 bases and the V segment lost 3 bases, leaving 2 bases of the junction unmatched. This CDR3 is built from 13 residues. CDR3 loop: CASSLTGFTEAFF. In DNA, the CDR3 is TGTGCCAGCAGCTTGACAGGGTTCACTGAAGCTTTCTTT.